This T cell receptor (beta chain) comes out of a study of cytomegalovirus exposure and HLA in healthy donors. V was pared by 7 bases and J by 0 bases, with 11 bases between. CDR1 is MNHEY and CDR2 is SVGAGI in the germline V gene. This CDR3 contains 14 residues. With 60 Vbeta and 13 Jbeta primers, the PCR was carried out. Clones were read by immunoSEQ multiplex PCR, and TCRdb kept only the in-frame ones, dropping some. The repertoire holds 150,000 to 200,000 clones, with roughly 87% as singletons. V gene TRBV6-5 combines with J gene TRBJ2-3, with D maybe TRBD2 (5 bases). This receptor was obtained from a girl between 10 and 17 years old in good health and CMV-seropositive. Sample: PBMCs. The CDR3 nucleotides are TGTGCCAGCAAACGGGGAACGAGCACAGATACGCAGTATTTT. It encodes CASKRGTSTDTQYF.